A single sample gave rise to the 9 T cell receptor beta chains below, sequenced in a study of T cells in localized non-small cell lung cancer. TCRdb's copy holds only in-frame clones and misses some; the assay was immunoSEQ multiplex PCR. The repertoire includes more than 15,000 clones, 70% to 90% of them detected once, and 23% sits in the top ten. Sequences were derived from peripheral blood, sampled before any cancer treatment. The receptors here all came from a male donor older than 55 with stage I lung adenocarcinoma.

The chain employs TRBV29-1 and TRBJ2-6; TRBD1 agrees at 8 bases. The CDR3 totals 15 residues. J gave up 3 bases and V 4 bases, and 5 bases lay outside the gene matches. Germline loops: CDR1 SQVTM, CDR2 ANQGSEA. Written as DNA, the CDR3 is TGCAGCGTTGGGACAGGGAATGATGGGGCCAACGTCCTGACTTTC. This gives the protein CSVGTGNDGANVLTF.

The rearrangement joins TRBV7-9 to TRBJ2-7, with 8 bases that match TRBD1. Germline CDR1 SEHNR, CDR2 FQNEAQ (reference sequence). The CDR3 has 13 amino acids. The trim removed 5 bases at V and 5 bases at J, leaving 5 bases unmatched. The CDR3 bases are TGTGCCAGCAGCCAGGGGGCAATAAACGAGCAGTACTTC. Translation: CASSQGAINEQYF.

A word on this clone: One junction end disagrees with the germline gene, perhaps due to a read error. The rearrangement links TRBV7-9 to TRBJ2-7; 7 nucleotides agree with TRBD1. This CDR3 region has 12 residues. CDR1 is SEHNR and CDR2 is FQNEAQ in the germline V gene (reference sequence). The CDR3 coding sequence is TGTGCCAGCAGCTATCCTCCGGGACAGTTATTCTTC. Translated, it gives CASSYPPGQLFF.

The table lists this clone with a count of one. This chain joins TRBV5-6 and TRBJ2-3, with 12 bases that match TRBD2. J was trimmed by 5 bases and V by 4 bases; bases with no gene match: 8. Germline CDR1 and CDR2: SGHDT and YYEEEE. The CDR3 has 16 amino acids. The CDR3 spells CASSDGLAGLGDTQYF. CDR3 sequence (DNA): TGTGCCAGCAGCGACGGACTAGCGGGGCTGGGAGATACGCAGTATTTT.

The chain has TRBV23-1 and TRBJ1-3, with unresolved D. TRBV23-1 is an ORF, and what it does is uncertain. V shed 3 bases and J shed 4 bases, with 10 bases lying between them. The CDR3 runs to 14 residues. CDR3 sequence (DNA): TGCGCCAGCAGTCACCGACACGTCGGAAACACCATATATTTT. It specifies CASSHRHVGNTIYF.

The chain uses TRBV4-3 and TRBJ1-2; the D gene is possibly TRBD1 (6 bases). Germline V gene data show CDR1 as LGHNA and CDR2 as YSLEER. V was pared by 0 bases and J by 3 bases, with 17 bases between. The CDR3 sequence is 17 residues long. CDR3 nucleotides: TGCGCCAGCAGCCAAGATTTCGGTAGGGGGGCCGACTATGGCTACACCTTC. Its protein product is CASSQDFGRGADYGYTF.

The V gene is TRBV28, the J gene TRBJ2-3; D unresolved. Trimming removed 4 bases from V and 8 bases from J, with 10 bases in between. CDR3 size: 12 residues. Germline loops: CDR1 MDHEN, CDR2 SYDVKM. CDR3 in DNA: TGTGCCAGCAGTTGGCAGTCAGGTACGCAGTATTTT. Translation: CASSWQSGTQYF.

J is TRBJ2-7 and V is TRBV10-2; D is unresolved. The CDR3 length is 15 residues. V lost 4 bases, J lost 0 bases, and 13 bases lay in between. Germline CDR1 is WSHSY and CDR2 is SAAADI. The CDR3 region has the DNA TGCGCCAGCAGTGCCATAACCTCGGGCTCCTACGAGCAGTACTTC. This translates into CASSAITSGSYEQYF.

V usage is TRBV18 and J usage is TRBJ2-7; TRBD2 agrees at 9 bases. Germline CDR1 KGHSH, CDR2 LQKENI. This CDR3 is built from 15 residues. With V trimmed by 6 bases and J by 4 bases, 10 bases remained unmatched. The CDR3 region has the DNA TGTGCCAGCTCCTCCCTAGGGAGCGGGGGGTACGAGCAGTACTTC. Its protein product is CASSSLGSGGYEQYF.